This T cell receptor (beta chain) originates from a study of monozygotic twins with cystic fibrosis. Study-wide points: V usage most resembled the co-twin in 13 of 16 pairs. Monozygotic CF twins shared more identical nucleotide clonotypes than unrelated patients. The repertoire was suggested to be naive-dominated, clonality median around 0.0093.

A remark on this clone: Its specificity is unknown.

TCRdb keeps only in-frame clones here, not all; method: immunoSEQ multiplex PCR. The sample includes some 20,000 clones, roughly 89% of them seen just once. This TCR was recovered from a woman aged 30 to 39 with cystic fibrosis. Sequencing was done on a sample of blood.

The CDR3 DNA follows: TGTGCCAGTAGTATAGCGGGGAGAGAGGACACCATATATTTT. Its translation is CASSIAGREDTIYF. The rearrangement joins TRBV19 to TRBJ1-3; no firm D call. The germline V gene has CDR1 LNHDA and CDR2 SQIVND (reference sequence). V lost 1 base and J lost 8, with 12 bases in between. The CDR3 contains 14 residues.